This T cell receptor beta chain was sequenced during a study of early T cells in non-severe SARS-CoV-2 infection. Study-level background: Sequencing was performed on bulk RNA from unsorted whole blood, leaving chains unpaired.

Attached unique molecular identifiers marked individual cDNA molecules. TCRdb ran MiXCR on the 5' RACE reads and lists one entry per CDR3 protein. The data hold more than 90,000 distinct CDR3 sequences, with roughly 9.6% observed a single time. The V gene lost 1 base and the J gene lost 3 bases, with 4 bases spanning the gap. Germline V lookup: CDR1 SGHVS, CDR2 FNYEAQ. The CDR3 runs 14 residues. Overall study results and limits: Matching results from VDJdb favored anti-spike CD8 responses, leaving private and CD4 specificities undetected.

This clonotype was counted at least ten times. The antigen is unknown. The TCR sequence derives from an adult who was a healthcare worker with PCR-confirmed SARS-CoV-2 infection or an uninfected control (not recorded which). Sequenced input: whole blood. J is TRBJ2-6 and V is TRBV7-6; no clear D. The CDR3 protein is CASSLVGGANVLTF. CDR3 nucleotide sequence: TGTGCCAGCAGCTTAGTTGGTGGGGCCAACGTCCTGACTTTC. The full variable domain, its missing parts supplied by reference TRBV7-6 and TRBJ2-6, is GAGVSQSPRYKVTKRGQDVALRCDPISGHVSLYWYRQALGQGPEFLTYFNYEAQQDKSGLPNDRFSAERPEGSISTLTIQRTEQRDSAMYRCASSLVGGANVLTFGAGSRLTVL.